This T cell receptor beta chain was sequenced for a study of ipilimumab plus nivolumab after autologous stem cell transplantation. J lost 4 bases, V lost 2 bases, and 2 bases had no gene match. CDR1 and CDR2 from the germline V gene are WNHNN and SYGVQD (reference sequence). The CDR3 is 16 amino acids. Ipilimumab, 1 mg/kg, started 14 to 28 days after autologous transplant. Repertoires were generated with immunoSEQ multiplex PCR, while TCRdb's copy carries only in-frame clones and drops some. In the table there are about 16,000 clones, roughly 71% of which are singletons. Sample: PBMCs, taken in a trial of ipilimumab plus nivolumab as post-transplant consolidation. This rearrangement joins TRBV10-1 to TRBJ2-3; 14 bases match TRBD2. The TCR originated in a male donor with diffuse large B-cell lymphoma. CDR3 nucleotides: TGCGCCAGCAGTGAGGGGACTAGCGGGAGTGCAGATACGCAGTATTTT. Protein: CASSEGTSGSADTQYF.